Listed here is a single T cell receptor (beta chain). The data were taken from a study of blood T cell repertoires in COVID-19. Study-wide background: Italy, Spain and the United States were the sources of the convalescent and acute COVID-19 samples.

Original handling: Amplification of reference gene primers was used by the study to estimate nucleated cell counts. Measured with immunoSEQ multiplex PCR; TCRdb has only the in-frame clones, and not every one. The D gene and trimming were derived from the DNA, and the V and J assignments and clone size from that table. The data contain 270,000 or so clones, around 86% of them singletons. Trimming took off 1 base at V and 2 bases at J, with 10 bases between the two ends. Germline V gives CDR1 SGHTA, CDR2 FQGTGA. The CDR3 sequence is 15 residues long. Sequencing was performed on peripheral blood. The gene calls are TRBV7-3 and TRBJ2-3; D might be TRBD2 (6 bases). The receptor's source is a woman in her thirties or forties who had recovered from COVID-19. The CDR3 loop is CASSLMAGNTDTQYF. The CDR3 DNA reads as TGTGCCAGCAGCTTAATGGCGGGGAACACAGATACGCAGTATTTT.